Detailed here is one T cell receptor (beta chain). This entry is derived from a study of T cell changes during pregnancy in multiple sclerosis. Assay: immunoSEQ multiplex PCR; the TCRdb copy retains only in-frame clones and omits some. The sample includes around 72,000 clones, 90% to 95% seen only once; the top ten take around 0.75%. The sequence came from a female donor in good health, enrolled as a control in a pregnancy study. The specimen comprised peripheral blood, sampled in the third trimester of pregnancy.

DNA for the CDR3: TGTGCCAGCTCCCGAGGGTTCATTTCGTACGAGCAGTACTTC. Translated: CASSRGFISYEQYF. The chain employs TRBV2 and TRBJ2-7; weak D call: TRBD2 (5 bases). Germline CDR1 is SNHLY and CDR2 is FYNNEI. V lost 8 bases and J lost 4, with 18 bases in between. This CDR3 region has 14 residues.